Sequencing of this T cell receptor beta chain was carried out in a study of human T cells and chemical hapten exposure (dated by TCRdb to the early 2020s). About the investigation overall: For sensitization, 2% DPC in acetone was applied to a roughly 2 cm by roughly 2 cm area of upper inner arm skin. Blood for TCR sequencing was provided by twenty-nine alopecia patients at one to four time points (pre-sensitization, 2, 6 and 24 weeks). The libraries were sequenced as a pool, and the TCR yield per sample differed mostly because of small variations in library volumes within the pool. Throughout the roughly 25-week study period, patients were also given weekly therapeutic DPC doses on the scalp. Patch testing was done on the upper back using Finn chambers containing 0.01% DPC, and results were scored after 6 days according to International Contact Dermatitis Research Group standards. Blood samples were taken from patients before sensitization (week 0) and at 2, 6 and about 24 weeks after DPC sensitization. Alopecia areata with under or over 50% scalp involvement, alopecia totalis and alopecia universalis were represented in the patient cohort, which was mostly female. This study followed changes in the peripheral blood TCR repertoire in vivo during primary and secondary sensitization of alopecia patients to the hapten diphenylcyclopropenone (DPC).

Library construction relied on RACE. Reads for this sample came from a NextSeq 500. During library preparation, unique molecular identifiers were attached to individual cDNA molecules so that TCRs could be counted quantitatively and reproducibly. For every blood RNA sample, sequencing covered both the TCR alpha and TCR beta chains. Per the source publication's procedure: The median number of TCRs per sample was 95,638, ranging from about 20,000 to 690,600. The Decombinator software suite was used to annotate the V, J and CDR3 of the TCR reads. For PS versus PT1 abundance plots, all samples were subsampled to the same number of TCRs (28,000). Expanded TCRs were defined as absent before sensitization and observed at least eight times at the 2-week time point. The public reads were reprocessed in TCRdb via fastp at Q25 and MiXCR, keeping in-frame beta chains. Duplicate CDR3 protein sequences are folded into a single record with the most common DNA and genes. The V and J calls, along with clone size, are taken from TCRdb and not from the paper's own processing. This sample is represented by approximately 89,000 distinct CDR3 sequences; 6% to 8.5% of them were singletons. The biggest ten clones account for 1.3% of the sample.

This clonotype was counted at least ten times. Its cognate antigen has yet to be identified. Qualities for individual bases were not recorded, and no much larger clone is one base off. Study-wide conclusions, independent of this receptor: Because every patient had alopecia, a presumed autoimmune disease, the patients' immune response might differ from that of healthy individuals. After repeated subsampling, the strength of the expansion versus patch-test correlation and the threshold at which it became significant changed. No change with DPC sensitization was found in the number of TCRs above 1 in 1000 frequency, and no evidence of global repertoire structure alterations was found. Compared with pre-sensitization or healthy control sets, expanded TCRs formed significantly more large CDR3 similarity clusters, which is consistent with antigen-driven responses. Patch test score correlated positively with the number of PT1 expanded TCRs, reaching significance at thresholds 8, 16 and 32 but not at 4.

Its CDR3 holds 15 amino acids, cysteine through phenylalanine. The retained sequence is limited to the CDR3, 45 bases, with the frame set at the first base. V is clipped by 3 bases and J by 7 bases, and the sequence between their germline boundaries is 15 bases long. CDR1 and CDR2 are read off the germline V gene as KGHSH and LQKENI. What the time point label conveys for this sample: patch test 2, 6 weeks after DPC sensitization. According to the study, the label for this sample's treatment or condition signals: therapeutic diphenylcyclopropenone sensitization with weekly scalp DPC. At each patch-test visit, blood was drawn before the patch test was applied. To be eligible, patients had to be aged 18 to 70, diagnosed with alopecia and judged suitable for DPC therapy, while pregnant patients were excluded. Unfractionated whole blood was collected in Tempus Blood RNA tubes, and total RNA was extracted from that blood.

This sequence uses TRBV18 and TRBJ2-2; no D gene call is confident. Sample: whole blood, taken in connection with sensitization to the hapten diphenylcyclopropenone (DPC). This sequence was found in a woman aged 25 to 39 with alopecia areata. Some clones in this sample may be carry-over from other donors' samples. The nucleotides are TGTGCCAGCTCACCCGACCGGATAACTTTCGGGGAGCTGTTTTTT. The resulting protein is CASSPDRITFGELFF.